The next 18 T cell receptor beta chains were all read from a single sample in a study of cytomegalovirus exposure and HLA in healthy donors (TCRdb year 2017). Library preparation employed the immunoSEQ multiplex PCR assay. The multiplex PCR relied on a mix of 60 forward primers for TCR Vbeta segments and 13 reverse primers for TCR Jbeta segments. Entries here come from immuneACCESS through TCRdb and include only in-frame sequences with V and J called. Some clones fail to appear in such tables; in the studies checked, an unresolved V gene covers under half of the shortfall, and the cause of the remainder is unknown. The sample has more than 100,000 clones on record, less than 90% of them singletons. Of the sample, over 0.2% falls within the top ten clones. Sequenced: PBMCs. These receptors were collected from a man over 45 in good health and CMV-seronegative.

The V and J genes are TRBV12-2 and TRBJ1-5. TRBV12-2 is reported as a pseudogene. The CDR3 totals 17 residues. Here the CDR3 reads CASRLPNPGGGDQPQHF. The DNA for the CDR3 is TGTGCAAGTCGCTTACCCAATCCGGGGGGTGGCGATCAGCCCCAGCATTTT.

V and J are TRBV19 and TRBJ1-5, with no clear D. The V and J ends lost 5 bases and 6 bases respectively, with 14 bases between them. Germline CDR1 is LNHDA and CDR2 is SQIVND (reference sequence). The CDR3 contains 14 residues. In DNA form, the CDR3 reads TGTGCCAGTAGTCCCTACTCGGGAGGTCAGCCCCAGCATTTT. It translates to CASSPYSGGQPQHF. Together with reference TRBV19 and TRBJ1-5, the CDR3 gives the full variable domain: DGGITQSPKYLFRKEGQNVTLSCEQNLNHDAMYWYRQDPGQGLRLIYYSQIVNDFQKGDIAEGYSVSREKKESFPLTVTSAQKNPTAFYLCASSPYSGGQPQHFGDGTRLSIL.

The chain is built from TRBV9 and TRBJ2-7, with D possibly TRBD2 on 6 matching bases. The CDR3 covers 16 residues. Germline V lookup: CDR1 SGDLS, CDR2 YYNGEE. V was cut by 0 bases and J by 3 bases, with 16 bases left in between. The CDR3 bases are TGTGCCAGCAGCGTAGACGGGAGCTCCTCGGGCTACGAGCAGTACTTC. Amino acids: CASSVDGSSSGYEQYF.

Details on this clone: Compared with germline, one end of the junction differs, possibly owing to a read error. The chain has TRBV5-1 and TRBJ2-3; a possible D gene is TRBD2 (5 bases). CDR1 and CDR2 (germline): SGHRS, YFSETQ. The CDR3 spans 15 residues. CDR3 residues: CASTLGAGRTDTQYF. The CDR3, as DNA: TGCGCCAGCACCTTGGGAGCCGGTCGCACAGATACGCAGTATTTT. Variable domain in full (rest from reference TRBV5-1 and TRBJ2-3): KAGVTQTPRYLIKTRGQQVTLSCSPISGHRSVSWYQQTPGQGLQFLFEYFSETQRNKGNFPGRFSGRQFSNSRSEMNVSTLELGDSALYLCASTLGAGRTDTQYFGPGTRLTVL.

J is TRBJ2-7 and V is TRBV5-6; D is undetermined. This CDR3 contains 14 residues. With 2 bases removed from V and 2 bases from J, the gap between germline ends came to 11 bases. Germline CDR1 SGHDT, CDR2 YYEEEE. CDR3: CASSFQHSPYEQYF. CDR3 bases: TGTGCCAGCAGCTTTCAGCACAGCCCCTACGAGCAGTACTTC.

The V and J genes are TRBV14 and TRBJ2-2; D possibly corresponds to TRBD2 (6 bases). CDR3 length: 15 residues. Germline assignment: CDR1 SGHDN and CDR2 FVKESK. Trimming removed 4 bases at V and 3 bases at J, with 12 bases between. CDR3 in amino acids: CASSLAGTYTGELFF. CDR3 DNA sequence: TGTGCCAGCAGCCTCGCCGGGACTTACACCGGGGAGCTGTTTTTT.

Remarks on this clone: At one boundary the junction diverges from the germline segment, which might be a read error. The rearrangement joins TRBV27 to TRBJ1-2; 8 positions match TRBD1. Germline-derived CDR1 and CDR2 are MNHEY and SMNVEV (reference sequence). The CDR3 loop spans 14 amino acids. Written as DNA, the CDR3 is TGTGCCAGCAGCACGGGCAGGGGGCCCTATGGCTACCCCTTC. Translated, it gives CASSTGRGPYGYPF.

V and J are TRBV28 and TRBJ2-3; TRBD1 matches at 7 bases. V trimming: 5 bases; J trimming: 14 bases; junction bases outside the gene matches: 13. CDR1 and CDR2 from the germline V gene are MDHEN and SYDVKM. This CDR3 region has 13 residues. The CDR3 DNA follows: TGTGCCAGCAGTCTACCCGACAGGGCAAAATGGTATTTT. It translates to CASSLPDRAKWYF.

The J gene is TRBJ2-1, the V gene TRBV19, with 9 bases lining up with TRBD1. V gave up 5 bases and J gave up 2 bases; unmatched junction bases: 4. The CDR3 has 15 amino acids. Germline assignment: CDR1 LNHDA and CDR2 SQIVND (reference sequence). The CDR3 here is CASSRTGVTYNEQFF. The CDR3 DNA reads as TGTGCCAGTAGTCGGACAGGGGTTACCTACAATGAGCAGTTCTTC.

The rearrangement links TRBV4-2 to TRBJ2-1; TRBD1 matches at 7 bases. The CDR3 covers 16 residues. Germline CDR1 reads LGHNA; CDR2 reads YNFKEQ. The ends lost 3 bases at V and 5 bases at J; junction bases unmatched: 10. The CDR3 sequence: CASSHPPGGRHNEQFF. The CDR3 DNA follows: TGTGCCAGCAGCCACCCCCCAGGGGGTCGGCACAATGAGCAGTTCTTC.

The chain links TRBV27 to TRBJ1-5, with a weak D call TRBD1 (6 bases). Germline V gene data show CDR1 as MNHEY and CDR2 as SMNVEV (reference sequence). CDR3 length equals 14 residues. The germline V and J ends were trimmed by 2 bases and 6 bases, with 11 bases remaining between them. The CDR3 DNA follows: TGTGCCAGCAGTTTACAGGGGACGGGTCAGCCCCAGCATTTT. The encoded protein is CASSLQGTGQPQHF.

V is TRBV9 and J is TRBJ2-5, with a weak D call TRBD1 (6 bases). Germline V CDR1 and CDR2: SGDLS, YYNGEE. The ends were cut back, 0 bases at V and 2 bases at J, with 8 bases in the middle. The CDR3 extends over 14 amino acids. The CDR3 sequence is CASSVDGQQETQYF. The CDR3 region has the DNA TGTGCCAGCAGCGTAGACGGACAGCAAGAGACCCAGTACTTC.

J is TRBJ2-7 and V is TRBV7-2, with TRBD1 identical over 8 bases. The CDR3 sequence is 14 residues long. Looked up from germline, CDR1 is SGHTA and CDR2 is FQGNSA. The ends lost 5 bases at V and 3 bases at J; junction bases unmatched: 6. CDR3 nucleotides: TGTGCCAGCAGCCTAGGGGACAGGATCTACGAGCAGTACTTC. Protein: CASSLGDRIYEQYF.

J is TRBJ2-7 and V is TRBV11-2; D perhaps matches TRBD2 (6 bases). Germline lookup yields CDR1 SGHAT and CDR2 FQNNGV. Deletions cut 7 bases from V and 0 bases from J, with 13 bases between. The CDR3 consists of 14 residues. The CDR3 coding sequence is TGTGCCAGCACCCTCGGGGGTGACTCCTACGAGCAGTACTTC. Encoded protein: CASTLGGDSYEQYF.

The rearrangement joins TRBV28 to TRBJ1-1, with 7 positions matching TRBD1. CDR3 length equals 14 residues. V was clipped by 4 bases and J by 8 bases; unmatched bases: 10. CDR1 is MDHEN, CDR2 SYDVKM, per germline. CDR3 amino acids: CASSSVPGQLEAFF. CDR3 nucleotides: TGTGCCAGCAGTTCCGTCCCGGGACAGTTAGAAGCTTTCTTT.

Written as DNA, the CDR3 is TGTGCCAGCAGCGTAGGGGCCAGCGGGGGGGGAGAGACCCAGTACTTC. Its protein product is CASSVGASGGGETQYF. The genes are TRBV9 and TRBJ2-5, with 10 nucleotides matching TRBD2. Looked up from germline, CDR1 is SGDLS and CDR2 is YYNGEE. CDR3 length: 16 residues. V was pared by 0 bases and J by 4 bases, with 6 bases of the junction left unmatched.

Written as DNA, the CDR3 is TGTGCCAGCAGCCAGACTAGGTCCGGGGAGCTGTTTTTT. Amino acids: CASSQTRSGELFF. The chain couples TRBV6-4 to TRBJ2-2; a weak D match, TRBD2 (6 bases). The CDR3 contains 13 residues. The germline gives CDR1 MRHNA, CDR2 SNTAGT. Trimming pared 6 bases from V and 6 bases from J, leaving 11 bases between.

The rearrangement joins TRBV30 to TRBJ2-7; TRBD1 matches 7 bases. The J segment lost 5 bases and the V segment lost 2 bases, leaving 18 bases of the junction unmatched. Looked up from germline, CDR1 is GTSNPN and CDR2 is SVGIG (reference sequence). There are 17 residues in the CDR3. The CDR3 DNA follows: TGTGCCTGGAGTCTGGGAAAGCAGACAGGGTACCCCCACGAGCAGTACTTC. It encodes CAWSLGKQTGYPHEQYF.